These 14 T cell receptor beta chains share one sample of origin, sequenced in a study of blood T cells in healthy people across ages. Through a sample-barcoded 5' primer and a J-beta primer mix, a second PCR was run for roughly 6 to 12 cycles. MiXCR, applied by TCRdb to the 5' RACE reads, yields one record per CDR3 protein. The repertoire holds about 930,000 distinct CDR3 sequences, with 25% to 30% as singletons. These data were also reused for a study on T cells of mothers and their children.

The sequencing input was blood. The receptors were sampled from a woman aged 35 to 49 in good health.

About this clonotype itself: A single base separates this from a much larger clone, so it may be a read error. The CDR3 bases are TGTGCCAGCAGTGGGGTAGGGAGGAACTATGGCCACACCTTC. It codes for CASSGVGRNYGHTF. V gene TRBV3-1 combines with J gene TRBJ1-2, with D uncertain. CDR1 is LGHDT, CDR2 YNNKEL, per germline (reference sequence). This CDR3 is 14 amino acids long.

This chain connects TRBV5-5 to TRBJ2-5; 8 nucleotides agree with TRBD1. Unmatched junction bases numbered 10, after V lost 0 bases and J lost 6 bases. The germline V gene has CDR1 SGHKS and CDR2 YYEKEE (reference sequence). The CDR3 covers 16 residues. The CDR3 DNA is TGTGCCAGCAGCTTGGCCCTCTTCCAGGGGGCGAAGACCCAGTACTTC. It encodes CASSLALFQGAKTQYF.

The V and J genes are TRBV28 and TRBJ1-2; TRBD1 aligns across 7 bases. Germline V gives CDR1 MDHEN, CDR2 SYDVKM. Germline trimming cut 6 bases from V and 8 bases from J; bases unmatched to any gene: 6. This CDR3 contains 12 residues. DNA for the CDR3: TGTGCCAGCAGATTAAGGACAGGCGGCTACACCTTC. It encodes CASRLRTGGYTF.

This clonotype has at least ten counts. The CDR3 sequence: CASSYLGQKETQYF. The CDR3 bases are TGTGCCAGCAGTTACTTAGGACAGAAAGAGACCCAGTACTTC. J is TRBJ2-5 and V is TRBV7-6; a weak D match, TRBD1 (6 bases). The CDR3 sequence is 14 residues long. Deletions cut 6 bases from V and 3 bases from J, with 14 bases between. The V gene's germline CDR1 is SGHVS and CDR2 FNYEAQ.

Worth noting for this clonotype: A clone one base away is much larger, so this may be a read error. CDR3: CASRNRHQETQYF. In DNA, the CDR3 is TGCGCCAGCAGGAACAGGCACCAAGAGACCCAGTACTTC. The genes are TRBV5-1 and TRBJ2-5, with D tentatively TRBD1 (5 bases). CDR3 size: 13 residues. Germline V gives CDR1 SGHRS, CDR2 YFSETQ. The V end lost 5 bases, the J end lost 0 bases, and 8 bases lay between the germline ends.

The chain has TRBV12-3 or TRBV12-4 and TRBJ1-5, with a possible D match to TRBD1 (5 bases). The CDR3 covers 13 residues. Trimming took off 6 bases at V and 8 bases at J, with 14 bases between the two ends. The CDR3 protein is CASSPPGLKPQHF. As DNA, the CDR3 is TGTGCCAGCAGCCCCCCGGGACTAAAGCCCCAGCATTTT.

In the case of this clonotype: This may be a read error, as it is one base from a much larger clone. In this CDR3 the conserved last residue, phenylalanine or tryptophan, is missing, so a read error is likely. The CDR3 region has the DNA TGTGCCAGCCGCAGGGGAGGGCCCTACAATGAGCAGTTCTGC. Residues: CASRRGGPYNEQFC. The genes are TRBV28 and TRBJ2-1; maybe TRBD2 (7 bases). Trimming pared 8 bases from V and 2 bases from J, leaving 13 bases between. Germline-derived CDR1 and CDR2 are MDHEN and SYDVKM. The CDR3 has 14 residues.

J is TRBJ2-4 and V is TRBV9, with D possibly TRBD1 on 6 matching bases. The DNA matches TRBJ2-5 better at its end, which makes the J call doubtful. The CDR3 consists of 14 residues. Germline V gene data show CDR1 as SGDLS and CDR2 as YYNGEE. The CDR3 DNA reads TGTGCCAGCAGCCGCTTCAGGGGCGGCGAGACCCAGTACTTC. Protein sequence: CASSRFRGGETQYF.

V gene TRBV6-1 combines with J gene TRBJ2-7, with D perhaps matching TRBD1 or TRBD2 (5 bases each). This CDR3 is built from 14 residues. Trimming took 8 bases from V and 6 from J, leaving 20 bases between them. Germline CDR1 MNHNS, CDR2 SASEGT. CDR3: CASSPGTTVTEQYF. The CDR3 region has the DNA TGTGCCAGCTCACCCGGGACCACGGTGACCGAGCAGTACTTC.

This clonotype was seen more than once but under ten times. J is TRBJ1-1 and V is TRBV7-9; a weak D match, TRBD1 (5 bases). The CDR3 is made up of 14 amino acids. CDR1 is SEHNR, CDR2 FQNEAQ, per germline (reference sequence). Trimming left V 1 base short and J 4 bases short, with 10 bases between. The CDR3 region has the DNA TGTGCCAGCAGCTTAGTCACGGGGACCACTGAAGCTTTCTTT. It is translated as CASSLVTGTTEAFF.

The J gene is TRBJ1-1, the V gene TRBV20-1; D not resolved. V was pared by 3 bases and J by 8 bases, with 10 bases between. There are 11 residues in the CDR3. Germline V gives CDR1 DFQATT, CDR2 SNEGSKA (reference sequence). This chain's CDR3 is CSASPSLEAFF. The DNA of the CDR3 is TGCAGTGCTAGTCCCAGCCTAGAAGCTTTCTTT.

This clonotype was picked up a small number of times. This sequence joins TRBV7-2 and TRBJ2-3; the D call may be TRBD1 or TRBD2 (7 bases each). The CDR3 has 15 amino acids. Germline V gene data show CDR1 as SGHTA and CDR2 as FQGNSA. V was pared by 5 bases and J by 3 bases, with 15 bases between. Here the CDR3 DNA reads TGTGCCAGCAGCCAGGGGGGGGTTGGAACAGATACGCAGTATTTT. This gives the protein CASSQGGVGTDTQYF.

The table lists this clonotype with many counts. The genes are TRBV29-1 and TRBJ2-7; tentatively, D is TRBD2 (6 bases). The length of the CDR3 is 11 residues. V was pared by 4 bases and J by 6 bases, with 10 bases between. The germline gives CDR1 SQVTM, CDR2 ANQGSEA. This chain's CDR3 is CSVGGGIEQYF. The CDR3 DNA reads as TGCAGCGTTGGAGGAGGGATCGAGCAGTACTTC.

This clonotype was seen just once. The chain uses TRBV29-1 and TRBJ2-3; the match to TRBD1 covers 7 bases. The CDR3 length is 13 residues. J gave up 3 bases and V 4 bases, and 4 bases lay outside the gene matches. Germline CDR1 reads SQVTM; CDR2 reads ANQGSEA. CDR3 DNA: TGCAGCGTTGGACAGGGAATGACAGATACGCAGTATTTT. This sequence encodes CSVGQGMTDTQYF.